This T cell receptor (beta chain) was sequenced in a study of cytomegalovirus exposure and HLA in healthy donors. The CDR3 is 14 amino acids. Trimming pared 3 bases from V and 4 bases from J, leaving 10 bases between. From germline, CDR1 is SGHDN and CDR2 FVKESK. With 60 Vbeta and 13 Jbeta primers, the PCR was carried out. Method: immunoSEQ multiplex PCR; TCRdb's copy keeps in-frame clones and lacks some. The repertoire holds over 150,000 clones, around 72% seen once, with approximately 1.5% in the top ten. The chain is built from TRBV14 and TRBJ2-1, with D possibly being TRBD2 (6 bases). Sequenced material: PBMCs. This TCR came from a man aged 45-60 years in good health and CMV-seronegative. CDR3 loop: CASSQGLLYNEQFF. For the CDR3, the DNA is TGTGCCAGCAGCCAGGGACTTTTATACAATGAGCAGTTCTTC. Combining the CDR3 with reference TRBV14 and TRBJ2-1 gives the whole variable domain EAGVTQFPSHSVIEKGQTVTLRCDPISGHDNLYWYRRVMGKEIKFLLHFVKESKQDESGMPNNRFLAERTGGTYSTLKVQPAELEDSGVYFCASSQGLLYNEQFFGPGTRLTVL.